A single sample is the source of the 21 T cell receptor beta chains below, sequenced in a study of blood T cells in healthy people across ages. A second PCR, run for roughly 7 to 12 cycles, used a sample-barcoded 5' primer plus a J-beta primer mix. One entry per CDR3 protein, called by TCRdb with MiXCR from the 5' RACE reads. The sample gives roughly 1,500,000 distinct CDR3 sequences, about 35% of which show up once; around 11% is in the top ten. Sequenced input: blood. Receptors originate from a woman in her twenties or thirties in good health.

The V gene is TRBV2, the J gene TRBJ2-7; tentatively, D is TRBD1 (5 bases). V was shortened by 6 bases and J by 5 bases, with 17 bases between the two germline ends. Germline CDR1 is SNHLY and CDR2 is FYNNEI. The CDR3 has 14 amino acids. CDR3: CASSHSQGRDEQYF. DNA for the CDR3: TGTGCCAGCAGCCACTCCCAGGGCAGGGACGAGCAGTACTTC.

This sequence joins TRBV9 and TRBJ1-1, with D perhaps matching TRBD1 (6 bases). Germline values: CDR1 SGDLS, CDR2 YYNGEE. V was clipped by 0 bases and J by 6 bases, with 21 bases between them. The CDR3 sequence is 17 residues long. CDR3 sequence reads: CASSVGEGNRAVAEAFF. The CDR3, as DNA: TGTGCCAGCAGCGTAGGGGAGGGGAACAGGGCGGTCGCTGAAGCTTTCTTT.

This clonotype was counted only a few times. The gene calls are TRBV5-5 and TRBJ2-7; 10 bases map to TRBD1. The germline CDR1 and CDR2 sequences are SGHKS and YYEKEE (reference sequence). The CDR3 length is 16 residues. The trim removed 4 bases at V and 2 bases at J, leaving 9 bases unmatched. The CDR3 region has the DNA TGTGCCAGCAGCCCACACCGGGACAGGGGCGCCTACGAGCAGTACTTC. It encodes CASSPHRDRGAYEQYF. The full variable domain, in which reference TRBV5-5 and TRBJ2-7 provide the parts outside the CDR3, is DAGVTQSPTHLIKTRGQQVTLRCSPISGHKSVSWYQQVLGQGPQFIFQYYEKEERGRGNFPDRFSARQFPNYSSELNVNALLLGDSALYLCASSPHRDRGAYEQYFGPGTRLTVT.

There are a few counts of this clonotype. The CDR3, as DNA: TGCGCCAGCAGCCAAGGAGCGGGAATGGGATCTGAAGCTTTCTTT. Amino acids: CASSQGAGMGSEAFF. J is TRBJ1-1 and V is TRBV4-1; D is unresolved. Between the trimmed V and J ends, which lost 1 base and 6 bases, there was a span of 15 bases. Germline V lookup: CDR1 MGHRA, CDR2 YSYEKL. This CDR3 has 15 amino acids.

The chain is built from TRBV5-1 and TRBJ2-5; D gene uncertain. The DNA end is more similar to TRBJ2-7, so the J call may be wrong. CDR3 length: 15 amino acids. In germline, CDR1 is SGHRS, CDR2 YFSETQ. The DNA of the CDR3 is TGCGCCAGCAGCTTGGCCGCACGGAGACAATACGAGCAGTACTTC. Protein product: CASSLAARRQYEQYF.

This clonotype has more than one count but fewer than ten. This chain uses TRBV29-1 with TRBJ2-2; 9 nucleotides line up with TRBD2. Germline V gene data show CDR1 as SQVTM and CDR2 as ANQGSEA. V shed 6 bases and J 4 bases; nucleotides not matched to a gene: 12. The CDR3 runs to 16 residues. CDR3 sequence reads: CSVGLPSGTVTGELFF. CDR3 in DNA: TGCAGCGTAGGGTTGCCTAGCGGGACCGTCACCGGGGAGCTGTTTTTT.

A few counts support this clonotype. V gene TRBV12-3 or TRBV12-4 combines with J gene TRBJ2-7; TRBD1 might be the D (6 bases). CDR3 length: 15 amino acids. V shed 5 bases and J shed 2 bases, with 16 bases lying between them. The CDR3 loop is CASSQGVGGPYEQYF. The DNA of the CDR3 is TGTGCCAGCAGTCAAGGGGTAGGGGGACCCTACGAGCAGTACTTC.

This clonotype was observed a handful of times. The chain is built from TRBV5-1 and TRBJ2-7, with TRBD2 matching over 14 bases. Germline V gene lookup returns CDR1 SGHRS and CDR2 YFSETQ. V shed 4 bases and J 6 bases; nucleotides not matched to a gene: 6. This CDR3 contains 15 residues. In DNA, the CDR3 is TGCGCCAGCAGCCTCGGGACTAGCGGGAGAAGCGAGCAGTACTTC. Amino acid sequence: CASSLGTSGRSEQYF.

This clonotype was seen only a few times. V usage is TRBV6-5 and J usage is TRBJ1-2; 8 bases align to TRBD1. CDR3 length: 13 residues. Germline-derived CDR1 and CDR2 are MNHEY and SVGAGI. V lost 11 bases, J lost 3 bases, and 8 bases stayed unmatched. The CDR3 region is CAARDRIYYGYTF. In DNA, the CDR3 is TGTGCCGCCCGGGACAGGATCTACTATGGCTACACCTTC.

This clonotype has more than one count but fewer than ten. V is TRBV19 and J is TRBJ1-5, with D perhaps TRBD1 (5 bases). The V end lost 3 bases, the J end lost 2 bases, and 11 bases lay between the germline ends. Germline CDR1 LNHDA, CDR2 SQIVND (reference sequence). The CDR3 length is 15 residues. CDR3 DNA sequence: TGTGCCAGTAGTATTTGGGGGGGTGGCAATCAGCCCCAGCATTTT. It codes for CASSIWGGGNQPQHF.

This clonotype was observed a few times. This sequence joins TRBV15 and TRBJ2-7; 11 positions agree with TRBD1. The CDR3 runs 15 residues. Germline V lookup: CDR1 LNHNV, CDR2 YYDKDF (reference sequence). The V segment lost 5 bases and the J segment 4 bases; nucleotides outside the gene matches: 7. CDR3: CATSRGTGGAYEQYF. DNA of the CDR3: TGTGCCACCAGCCGAGGGACAGGGGGTGCTTACGAGCAGTACTTC.

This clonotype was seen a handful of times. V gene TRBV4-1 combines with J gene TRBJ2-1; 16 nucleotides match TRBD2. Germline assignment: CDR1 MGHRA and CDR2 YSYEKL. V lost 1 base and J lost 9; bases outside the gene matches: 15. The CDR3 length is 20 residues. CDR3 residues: CASSQGHPGLAGGPRGEQFF. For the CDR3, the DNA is TGCGCCAGCAGCCAAGGACACCCGGGACTAGCGGGAGGGCCTAGGGGTGAGCAGTTCTTC.

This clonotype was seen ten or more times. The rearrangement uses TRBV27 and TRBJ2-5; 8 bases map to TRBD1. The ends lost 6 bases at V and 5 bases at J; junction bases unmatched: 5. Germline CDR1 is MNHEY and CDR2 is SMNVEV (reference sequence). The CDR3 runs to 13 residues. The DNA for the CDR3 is TGTGCCAGCAGCTCCCAGGGGGCTGAGACCCAGTACTTC. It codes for CASSSQGAETQYF.

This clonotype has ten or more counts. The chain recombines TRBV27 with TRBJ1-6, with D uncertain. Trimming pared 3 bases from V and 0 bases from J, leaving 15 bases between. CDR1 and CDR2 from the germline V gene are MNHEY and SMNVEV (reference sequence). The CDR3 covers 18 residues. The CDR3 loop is CASSLLGSGSSYNSPLHF. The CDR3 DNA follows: TGTGCCAGCAGTTTGTTGGGGTCGGGAAGCTCCTATAATTCACCCCTCCACTTT.

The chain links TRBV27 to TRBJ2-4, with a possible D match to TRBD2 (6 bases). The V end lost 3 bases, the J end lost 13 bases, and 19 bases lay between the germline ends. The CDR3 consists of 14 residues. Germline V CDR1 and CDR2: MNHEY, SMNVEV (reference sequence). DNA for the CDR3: TGTGCCAGCAGTTTGTCCGGGAGCTTTTACGGGCAGTACTTC. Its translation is CASSLSGSFYGQYF.

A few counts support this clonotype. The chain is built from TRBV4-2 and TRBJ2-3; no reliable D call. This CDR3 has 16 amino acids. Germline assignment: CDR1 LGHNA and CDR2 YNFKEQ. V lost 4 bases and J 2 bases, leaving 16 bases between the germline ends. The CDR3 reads CASSRVGFPDTDTQYF. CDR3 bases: TGTGCCAGCAGCCGAGTCGGATTCCCCGACACAGATACGCAGTATTTT.

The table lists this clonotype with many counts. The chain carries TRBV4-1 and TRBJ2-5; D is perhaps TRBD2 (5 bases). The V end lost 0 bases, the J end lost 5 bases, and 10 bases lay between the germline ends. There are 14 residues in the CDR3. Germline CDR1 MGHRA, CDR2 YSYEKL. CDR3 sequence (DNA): TGCGCCAGCAGCCAAGAGAGGGTGGGGGAGACCCAGTACTTC. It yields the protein CASSQERVGETQYF.

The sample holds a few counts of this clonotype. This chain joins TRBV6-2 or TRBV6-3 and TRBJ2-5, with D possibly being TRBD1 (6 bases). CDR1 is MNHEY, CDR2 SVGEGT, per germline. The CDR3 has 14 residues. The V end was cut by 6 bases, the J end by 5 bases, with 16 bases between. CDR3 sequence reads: CASSLTGMSETQYF. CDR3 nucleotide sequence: TGTGCCAGCAGCCTCACAGGGATGTCGGAGACCCAGTACTTC.

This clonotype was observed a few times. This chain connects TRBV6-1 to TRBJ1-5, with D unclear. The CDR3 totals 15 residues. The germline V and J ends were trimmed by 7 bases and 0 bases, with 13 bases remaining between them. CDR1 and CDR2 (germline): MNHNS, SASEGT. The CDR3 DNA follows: TGTGCCAGCAACCCCTCGGACGGTAGCAATCAGCCCCAGCATTTT. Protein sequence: CASNPSDGSNQPQHF.

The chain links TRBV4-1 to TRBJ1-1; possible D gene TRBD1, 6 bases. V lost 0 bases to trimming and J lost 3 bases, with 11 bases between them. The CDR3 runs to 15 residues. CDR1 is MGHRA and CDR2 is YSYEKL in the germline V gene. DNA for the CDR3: TGCGCCAGCAGCCAAGATAGGCAGGGGTACACTGAAGCTTTCTTT. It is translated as CASSQDRQGYTEAFF.

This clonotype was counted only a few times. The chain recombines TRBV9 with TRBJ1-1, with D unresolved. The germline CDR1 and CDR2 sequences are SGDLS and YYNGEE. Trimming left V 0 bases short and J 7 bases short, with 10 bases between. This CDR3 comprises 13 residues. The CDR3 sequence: CASSVDFENEAFF. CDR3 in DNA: TGTGCCAGCAGCGTAGATTTTGAAAATGAAGCTTTCTTT.